This T cell receptor (beta chain) was obtained from a study of T cell changes during pregnancy in multiple sclerosis (dated by TCRdb to 2018 to 2020). Concerning the study at large: The study looked at changes in the T cell repertoire across pregnancy in women with multiple sclerosis.

About this clone: This receptor's antigen is unknown. Base qualities are missing; no much larger clone stands one base away.

The method behind the library was the immunoSEQ multiplex PCR assay. TCRdb took this table from immuneACCESS and kept in-frame rearrangements with V and J called. Such tables lack part of the clones; where checked against another copy, unresolved V genes explain under half of the gap, and the rest is unexplained. The sample table lists about 36,000 clones, approximately 92% of them with a count of one. Jointly, the top ten make up 0.43% of the sample. The receptor was isolated from a female donor in good health, enrolled as a control in a pregnancy study. Sequenced material: CD4+ T cells from peripheral blood mononuclear cells, taken in the third trimester of pregnancy.

The CDR3 reads as follows: CATSGTPYEQYF. The DNA sequence reads TGTGCCACCAGCGGGACACCCTACGAGCAGTACTTC. The receptor chain draws on TRBV15 and TRBJ2-7; the D gene is perhaps TRBD1, from 6 matching bases. The germline V gene (reference sequence) supplies CDR1 LNHNV and CDR2 YYDKDF. The CDR3 covers 12 residues, taking in both the cysteine and the phenylalanine. Of all the DNA, just the CDR3 is kept, 36 bases in frame from base 1. V is shortened by 5 bases, J by 2 bases, and the region joining them spans 7 bases.